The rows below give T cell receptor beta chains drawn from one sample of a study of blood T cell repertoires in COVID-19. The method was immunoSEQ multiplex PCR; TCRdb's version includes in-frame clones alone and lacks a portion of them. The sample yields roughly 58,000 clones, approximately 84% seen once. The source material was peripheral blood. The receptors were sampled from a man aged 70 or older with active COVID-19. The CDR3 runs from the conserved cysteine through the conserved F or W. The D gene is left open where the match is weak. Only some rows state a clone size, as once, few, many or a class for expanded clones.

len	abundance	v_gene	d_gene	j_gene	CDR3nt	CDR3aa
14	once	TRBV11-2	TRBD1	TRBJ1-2	TGTGCCAGCAGCTTCACCGGACAGGGAGATGGCTACACCTTC	CASSFTGQGDGYTF
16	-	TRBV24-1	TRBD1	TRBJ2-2	TGTGCCACCAGTGATAGGACAGGACCGAACACCGGGGAGCTGTTTTTT	CATSDRTGPNTGELFF
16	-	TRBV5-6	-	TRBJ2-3	TGTGCCAGCAGCCTCCGGTCAGGGGCGCGCACAGATACGCAGTATTTT	CASSLRSGARTDTQYF
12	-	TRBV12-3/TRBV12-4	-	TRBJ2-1	TGTGCCAGCAGCTTCCGGGTGAGTGAGCAGTTCTTC	CASSFRVSEQFF
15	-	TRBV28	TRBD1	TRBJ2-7	TGTGCCAGCAGTCCGACTCCAGGGGGCCGCTACGAGCAGTACTTC	CASSPTPGGRYEQYF
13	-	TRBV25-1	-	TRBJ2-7	TGTGCCAGCAGTGAATGGAACACGGGGGAGCAGTACTTC	CASSEWNTGEQYF
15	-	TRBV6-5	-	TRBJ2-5	TGTGCCAGCACCCCCCGGGGAAAAGGAGGAGAGACCCAGTACTTC	CASTPRGKGGETQYF
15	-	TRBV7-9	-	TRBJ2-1	TGTGCCAGCAGCTCGGGGGGCGCGCCCTACAATGAGCAGTTCTTC	CASSSGGAPYNEQFF
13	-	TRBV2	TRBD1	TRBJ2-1	TGTGCCAGCAAAAATGACAGGGGGCATGAGCAGTTCTTC	CASKNDRGHEQFF
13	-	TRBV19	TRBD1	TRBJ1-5	TGTGCCAGTAGTATCACCACAGGGGAGGCCCAGCATTTT	CASSITTGEAQHF
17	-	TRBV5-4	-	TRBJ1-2	TGTGCCAGCAGCTTGGGGGGTGGGGGCCAGGCAGCCTATGGCTACACCTTC	CASSLGGGGQAAYGYTF
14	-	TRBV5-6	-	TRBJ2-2	TGTGCCAGCAATCAGGGCTCGTGGGCCGGGGAGCTGTTTTTT	CASNQGSWAGELFF
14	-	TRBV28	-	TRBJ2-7	TGTGCCAGCAGTTTGAGCGGGTTCTCCTACGAGCAGTACTTC	CASSLSGFSYEQYF
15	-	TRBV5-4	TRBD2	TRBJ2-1	TGTGCCAGCAGCTTGGAACTAGCGGGACTCAATGAGCAGTTCTTC	CASSLELAGLNEQFF
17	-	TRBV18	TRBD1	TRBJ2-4	TGTGCCAGCTCAGGCCAGACAGGGGGCTTCCCCAAAAACATTCAGTACTTC	CASSGQTGGFPKNIQYF
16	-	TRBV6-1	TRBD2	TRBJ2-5	TGTGCCAGCAGTGCGGGACTAGCGGGAGGATGGGAGACCCAGTACTTC	CASSAGLAGGWETQYF
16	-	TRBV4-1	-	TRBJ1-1	TGCGCCAGCAGCCACTCCACCGGGCGGGTTTCGGATGAAGCTTTCTTT	CASSHSTGRVSDEAFF
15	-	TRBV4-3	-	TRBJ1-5	TGCGCCAGCAGCCAGGAGGGGGGGGTAACTCAGCCCCAGCATTTT	CASSQEGGVTQPQHF
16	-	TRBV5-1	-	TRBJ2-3	TGCGCCAGCAGCTCTGGTAGCGGAGCTTTCACAGATACGCAGTATTTT	CASSSGSGAFTDTQYF
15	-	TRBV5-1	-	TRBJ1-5	TGCGCCAGCAGCTTGGAAGGAGGTGGCAATCAGCCCCAGCATTTT	CASSLEGGGNQPQHF
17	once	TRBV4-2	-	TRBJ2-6	TGTGCCAGCAGCCTTGGGACACCCGGCTCTGGGGCCAACGTCCTGACTTTC	CASSLGTPGSGANVLTF
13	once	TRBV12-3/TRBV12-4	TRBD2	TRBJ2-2	TGTGCCAGCAGTTCGACTAGCCCCGGGGAGCTGTTTTTT	CASSSTSPGELFF
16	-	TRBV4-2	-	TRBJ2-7	TGTGCCAGCAGCCAAGGGAGGTGGGGTCGCTCCTACGAGCAGTACTTC	CASSQGRWGRSYEQYF
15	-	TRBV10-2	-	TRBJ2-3	TGCGCCAGCACCGGCGTAGGGGGGGGCACAGATACGCAGTATTTT	CASTGVGGGTDTQYF
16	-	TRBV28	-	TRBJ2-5	TGTGCCAGCAGTTTAATTTCCGGGCCCCGGGGAGAGACCCAGTACTTC	CASSLISGPRGETQYF
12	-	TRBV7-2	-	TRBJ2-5	TGTGCCAGCAGCCCTTCCGGGGAGACCCAGTACTTC	CASSPSGETQYF
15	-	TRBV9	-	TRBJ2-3	TGTGCCAGCAGCCCGCGGGTAGATGGCACAGATACGCAGTATTTT	CASSPRVDGTDTQYF
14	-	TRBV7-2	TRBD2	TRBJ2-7	TGTGCCAGCAGCTTAGGGACTAGCGGGACCGAGCAGTACTTC	CASSLGTSGTEQYF
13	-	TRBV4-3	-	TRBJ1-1	TGCGCCAGCAGCCAAGAGAGGAACACTGAAGCTTTCTTT	CASSQERNTEAFF
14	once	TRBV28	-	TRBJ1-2	TGTGCCAGCACCGAAAGCAGGCCTAACTATGGCTACACCTTC	CASTESRPNYGYTF
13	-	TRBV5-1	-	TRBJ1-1	TGCGCCAGCAGCTCTGAGGGCGTCACTGAAGCTTTCTTT	CASSSEGVTEAFF
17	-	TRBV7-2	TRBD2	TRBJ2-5	TGTGCCAGCAGCCCTCGACCTATTTCGGGAGGAGCCGAGACCCAGTACTTC	CASSPRPISGGAETQYF
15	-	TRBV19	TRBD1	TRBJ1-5	TGTGCCAGTATGATCGTGGGACAGGGAAGTCAGCCCCAGCATTTT	CASMIVGQGSQPQHF
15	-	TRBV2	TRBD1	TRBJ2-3	TGTGCCAGCGGAGCGACAGGGACAGACACAGATACGCAGTATTTT	CASGATGTDTDTQYF
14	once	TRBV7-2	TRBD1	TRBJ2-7	TGTGCCAGCAGCCCACGGACAGGCACCTACGAGCAGTACTTC	CASSPRTGTYEQYF
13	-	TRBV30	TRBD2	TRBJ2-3	TGTGCCTGGAGACTAGCGGCCACAGATACGCAGTATTTT	CAWRLAATDTQYF
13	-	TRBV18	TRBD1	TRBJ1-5	TGTGCCAGCTCATCAGACAGGGGGGAGCCCCAGCATTTT	CASSSDRGEPQHF
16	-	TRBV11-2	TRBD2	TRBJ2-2	TGTGCCAGCAGCTTGATCCTAGCGGGAAGGACCGGGGAGCTGTTTTTT	CASSLILAGRTGELFF
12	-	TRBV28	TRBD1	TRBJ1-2	TGTGCCAGCAGAGGCACAGGGGAAGGCTACACCTTC	CASRGTGEGYTF
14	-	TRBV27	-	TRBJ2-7	TGTGCCAGCAGTTTGTCGGCAGGGGCCTACGAGCAGTACTTC	CASSLSAGAYEQYF
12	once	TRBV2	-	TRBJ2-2	TGTGCCAGCAGTGAATCGCGATGGGAGCTGTTTTTT	CASSESRWELFF
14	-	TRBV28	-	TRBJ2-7	TGTGCCAGCAGTCGACCCGACAGATTCTACGAGCAGTACTTC	CASSRPDRFYEQYF
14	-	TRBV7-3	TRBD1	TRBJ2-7	TGTGCCAGCAGCTTACAGGGACAGGGTAGCGAGCAGTACTTC	CASSLQGQGSEQYF
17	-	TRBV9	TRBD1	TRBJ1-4	TGTGCCAGCAGCCTTGGGGGGAGAGGGGGCAATGGTGAAAAACTGTTTTTT	CASSLGGRGGNGEKLFF
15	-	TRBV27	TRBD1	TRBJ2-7	TGTGCCAGCAGTTTTGCAGGGGGCGAGGGCTACGAGCAGTACTTC	CASSFAGGEGYEQYF
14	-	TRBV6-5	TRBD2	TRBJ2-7	TGTGCCAGCAGTACTAGCGGGAGGGGCAACGAGCAGTACTTC	CASSTSGRGNEQYF